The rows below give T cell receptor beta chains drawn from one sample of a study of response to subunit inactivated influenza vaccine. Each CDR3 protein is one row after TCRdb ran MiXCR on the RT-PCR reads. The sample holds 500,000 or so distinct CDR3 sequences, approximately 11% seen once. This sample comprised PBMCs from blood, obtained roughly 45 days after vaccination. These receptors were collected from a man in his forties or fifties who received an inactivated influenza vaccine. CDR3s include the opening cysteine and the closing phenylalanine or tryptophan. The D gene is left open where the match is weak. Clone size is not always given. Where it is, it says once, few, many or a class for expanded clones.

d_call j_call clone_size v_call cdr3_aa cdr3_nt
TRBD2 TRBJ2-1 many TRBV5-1 CASNDPSGANEQFF TGCGCCAGCAACGATCCTAGCGGGGCAAATGAGCAGTTCTTC
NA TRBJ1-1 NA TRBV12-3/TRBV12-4 CASTRGGWNTEAFF TGTGCCAGCACGAGGGGGGGGTGGAACACTGAAGCTTTCTTT
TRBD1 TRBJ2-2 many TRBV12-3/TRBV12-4 CAILQRGTGTTGELFF TGTGCCATTTTACAGCGCGGGACAGGGACGACCGGGGAGCTGTTTTTT
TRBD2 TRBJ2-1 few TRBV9 CASSVEELAGASYNEQFF TGTGCCAGCAGCGTAGAGGAACTAGCGGGCGCCTCCTACAATGAGCAGTTCTTC
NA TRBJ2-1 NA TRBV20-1 CSARRDPGVNEQFF TGCAGTGCTAGAAGGGACCCTGGGGTTAATGAGCAGTTCTTC
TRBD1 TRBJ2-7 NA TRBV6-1 CASNLRQGAYEQYF TGTGCCAGCAACCTGCGACAGGGTGCCTACGAGCAGTACTTC
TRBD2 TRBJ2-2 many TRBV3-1 CASSPRLAGLTGELFF TGTGCCAGCAGCCCTAGACTAGCGGGGCTAACCGGGGAGCTGTTTTTT
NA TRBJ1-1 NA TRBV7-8 CASSLSRGEAFF TGTGCCAGCAGCCTTAGTAGGGGGGAGGCTTTCTTT
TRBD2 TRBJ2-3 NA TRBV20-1 CCARGYGELAADTQYF TGCTGTGCTAGAGGTTATGGAGAACTAGCGGCAGATACGCAGTATTTT
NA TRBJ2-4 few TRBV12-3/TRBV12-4 CASSTGGRNIQYF TGTGCCAGCAGTACTGGCGGCAGAAACATTCAGTACTTC
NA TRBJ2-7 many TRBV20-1 CSARTDHEQYF TGCAGTGCTAGAACGGACCACGAGCAGTACTTC
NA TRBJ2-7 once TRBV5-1 CASSLAGTKSYEQYF TGCGCCAGCAGCTTGGCCGGGACAAAGTCTTACGAGCAGTACTTC
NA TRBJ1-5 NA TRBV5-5 CASSSLGGDGSNQPQHF TGTGCCAGCAGCTCTCTGGGGGGCGACGGAAGCAATCAGCCCCAGCATTTT
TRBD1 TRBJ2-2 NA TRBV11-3 CASSLPGQGATGELYF TGTGCCAGCAGCCTTCCGGGACAGGGTGCCACCGGGGAGCTGTATTTT
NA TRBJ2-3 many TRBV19 CASSILSLQGDTQYF TGTGCCAGTAGTATACTGAGTCTACAAGGAGATACGCAGTATTTT